Below, 18 T cell receptor beta chains from the same sample are listed, as sequenced in a study of blood T cell repertoires in COVID-19. Repertoires were generated with immunoSEQ multiplex PCR, while TCRdb's copy carries only in-frame clones and drops some. The sample records around 130,000 clones, just under 85% being singletons. Sequencing used peripheral blood. The source is a human donor in a cohort sampled during active COVID-19.

This chain links TRBV10-3 with TRBJ1-6; 7 bases fit TRBD1. CDR3 size: 15 residues. In germline, CDR1 is ENHRY, CDR2 SYGVKD. V lost 6 bases and J lost 8; bases outside the gene matches: 10. The DNA of the CDR3 is TGTGCCATCAGACGACAGGGAGCGAGGGATTCACCCCTCCACTTT. This sequence encodes CAIRRQGARDSPLHF.

The J gene is TRBJ1-1, the V gene TRBV7-9; no clear D. The CDR3 is 12 residues long. Germline values: CDR1 SEHNR, CDR2 FQNEAQ (reference sequence). V lost 4 bases, J lost 7 bases, and 10 bases lay in between. CDR3 region: CASSSPRGEAFF. CDR3 nucleotides: TGTGCCAGCAGCTCCCCGCGGGGTGAAGCTTTCTTT.

V usage is TRBV5-1 and J usage is TRBJ1-2; TRBD1 agrees at 11 bases. Unmatched junction bases numbered 12, after V lost 4 bases and J lost 7 bases. From germline, CDR1 is SGHRS and CDR2 YFSETQ. The CDR3 is made up of 16 amino acids. In DNA form, the CDR3 reads TGCGCCAGCAGCGCGGGCACCGGGACAGGGGGTATTGGCTACACCTTC. It encodes CASSAGTGTGGIGYTF.

This clone was observed once. The chain couples TRBV6-1 to TRBJ1-1; a weak D match, TRBD1 (5 bases). V shed 2 bases and J shed 6 bases, with 10 bases lying between them. The CDR3 spans 13 residues. The germline V gene encodes CDR1 MNHNS and CDR2 SASEGT. The CDR3 sequence is CASSENWGPEAFF. The CDR3 DNA sequence: TGTGCCAGCAGTGAAAATTGGGGCCCTGAAGCTTTCTTT.

This clone was recorded a few times. The chain has TRBV30 and TRBJ2-7; D ambiguous. This CDR3 is built from 13 residues. Germline CDR1 and CDR2: GTSNPN and SVGIG (reference sequence). V lost 0 bases and J 1 base, leaving 7 bases between the germline ends. The CDR3 reads CAWSVDTSYEQYF. CDR3 bases: TGTGCCTGGAGTGTAGACACTTCCTACGAGCAGTACTTC.

V gene TRBV5-4 combines with J gene TRBJ2-2; 8 bases agree with TRBD1. Germline CDR1 reads SGHNT; CDR2 reads YYREEE (reference sequence). V shed 3 bases, J shed 3 bases, and the junction held 7 bases outside the gene matches. The CDR3 length is 16 residues. In nucleotides, the CDR3 is TGTGCCAGCAGCTCTCCGACAGGGGTCGACACCGGGGAGCTGTTTTTT. It specifies CASSSPTGVDTGELFF.

The V call is TRBV5-1, the J call TRBJ1-4, with 9 bases that match TRBD1. The germline CDR1 and CDR2 sequences are SGHRS and YFSETQ. The CDR3 totals 14 residues. The V segment lost 3 bases and the J segment 5 bases; nucleotides outside the gene matches: 2. CDR3 bases: TGCGCCAGCAGCTATGGACAGGGGAATGAAAAACTGTTTTTT. Residues: CASSYGQGNEKLFF.

This clone has just a few counts. The gene calls are TRBV5-8 and TRBJ1-1; D is ambiguous. The CDR3 loop spans 13 amino acids. Germline CDR1 and CDR2: SGHTS and YDEGEE. The ends were cut back, 2 bases at V and 5 bases at J, with 10 bases in the middle. Written as DNA, the CDR3 is TGTGCCAGCAGCTTTTACCGGAGTACTGAAGCTTTCTTT. It yields the protein CASSFYRSTEAFF.

The chain joins TRBV12-3 or TRBV12-4 to TRBJ1-2; 9 nucleotides align to TRBD1. The CDR3 is made up of 12 amino acids. After removal of 6 bases from V and 9 bases from J, the junction contained 5 bases not matched to a gene. The CDR3 is CASSSQGASYTF. In DNA, the CDR3 is TGTGCCAGCAGCTCACAGGGGGCGAGCTACACCTTC.

This clone was seen a handful of times. The rearrangement links TRBV6-2 or TRBV6-3 to TRBJ2-1; 10 positions match TRBD2. The CDR3 is made up of 16 amino acids. The V gene end was trimmed by 1 base and the J gene end by 7 bases; junction bases not matched to a gene: 7. Germline loops: CDR1 MNHEY, CDR2 SVGEGT. The CDR3 reads CASSYYSGGATNEQFF. CDR3 nucleotide sequence: TGTGCCAGCAGTTACTACAGCGGGGGGGCCACGAATGAGCAGTTCTTC.

The V and J genes are TRBV10-2 and TRBJ2-1; 7 bases fit TRBD1. Germline V gives CDR1 WSHSY, CDR2 SAAADI. V gave up 0 bases and J gave up 6 bases; unmatched junction bases: 11. The length of the CDR3 is 17 residues. In DNA form, the CDR3 reads TGCGCCAGCAGTGAGTCGACAGGGTTTGGCTACGGCAATGAGCAGTTCTTC. It encodes CASSESTGFGYGNEQFF.

J is TRBJ1-3 and V is TRBV6-5, with 10 bases aligning to TRBD1. The germline V gene has CDR1 MNHEY and CDR2 SVGAGI. The CDR3 length is 15 residues. V lost 0 bases and J lost 4; bases outside the gene matches: 0. CDR3 loop: CASSYSTGGGNTIYF. Here the CDR3 DNA reads TGTGCCAGCAGTTACTCGACAGGGGGCGGAAACACCATATATTTT.

The chain is built from TRBV19 and TRBJ2-1; tentative D call: TRBD1 (6 bases). CDR1 and CDR2 (germline): LNHDA, SQIVND (reference sequence). This CDR3 is 15 amino acids long. V was pared by 6 bases and J by 0 bases, with 12 bases between. In DNA form, the CDR3 reads TGTGCCAGTAGCCGGGACAAACGCTCCTACAATGAGCAGTTCTTC. Encoded protein: CASSRDKRSYNEQFF.

This clone appeared once. As DNA, the CDR3 is TGTGCCAGCAGCTCGGGACAGTGGACGACTCTAACTGGAAACACCATATATTTT. Translated: CASSSGQWTTLTGNTIYF. The rearrangement links TRBV5-6 to TRBJ1-3; 7 nucleotides align to TRBD1. The CDR3 extends over 18 amino acids. CDR1 SGHDT and CDR2 YYEEEE come from the germline V gene. Trimming cost V 3 bases and J 2 bases; bases outside gene matches: 14.

This clone was observed a handful of times. The V call is TRBV5-1, the J call TRBJ2-1, with D uncertain. The CDR3 spans 16 residues. The V end was cut by 4 bases, the J end by 3 bases, with 17 bases between. Germline CDR1 and CDR2: SGHRS and YFSETQ. Here the CDR3 reads CASSPDRPSGYNEQFF. The CDR3, as DNA: TGCGCCAGCAGCCCCGACCGTCCGTCGGGCTACAATGAGCAGTTCTTC.

In this sample, this clone turned up once. The rearrangement joins TRBV9 to TRBJ2-1, with D tentatively TRBD2 (5 bases). The CDR3 spans 15 residues. The germline gives CDR1 SGDLS, CDR2 YYNGEE. V was shortened by 4 bases and J by 10 bases, with 21 bases between the two germline ends. The CDR3 nucleotides read TGTGCCAGCAGCCCTCCTCTCGGACTTCAGGACGAGCAGTTCTTC. It encodes CASSPPLGLQDEQFF.

This clone was counted a single time. V and J are TRBV7-6 and TRBJ2-1, with TRBD1 matching over 10 bases. The CDR3 runs 15 residues. The germline gives CDR1 SGHVS, CDR2 FNYEAQ. After removal of 5 bases from V and 3 bases from J, the junction contained 4 bases not matched to a gene. For the CDR3, the DNA is TGTGCCAGCAGCCTCAGGACAGGGGGCTACAATGAGCAGTTCTTC. This translates into CASSLRTGGYNEQFF.

The chain employs TRBV7-3 and TRBJ2-3, with 10 positions matching TRBD2. The V segment lost 2 bases and the J segment 9 bases; nucleotides outside the gene matches: 5. CDR1 SGHTA and CDR2 FQGTGA come from the germline V gene. The CDR3 runs 14 residues. The CDR3 nucleotides read TGTGCCAGCAGCTTAGAGCGGGGGGGCCGAACGCAGTATTTT. Amino acid sequence: CASSLERGGRTQYF.